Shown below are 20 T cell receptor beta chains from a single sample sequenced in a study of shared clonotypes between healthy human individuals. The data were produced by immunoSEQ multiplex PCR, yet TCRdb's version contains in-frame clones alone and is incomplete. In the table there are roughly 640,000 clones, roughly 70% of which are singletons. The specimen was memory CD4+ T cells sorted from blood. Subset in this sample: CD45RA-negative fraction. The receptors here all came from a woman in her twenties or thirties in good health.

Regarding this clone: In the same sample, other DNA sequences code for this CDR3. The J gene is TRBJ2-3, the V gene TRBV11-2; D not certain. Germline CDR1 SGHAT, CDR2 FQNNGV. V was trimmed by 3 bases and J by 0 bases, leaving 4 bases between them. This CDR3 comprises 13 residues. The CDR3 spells CASSFPSTDTQYF. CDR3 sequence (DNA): TGTGCCAGCAGCTTCCCCAGCACAGATACGCAGTATTTT.

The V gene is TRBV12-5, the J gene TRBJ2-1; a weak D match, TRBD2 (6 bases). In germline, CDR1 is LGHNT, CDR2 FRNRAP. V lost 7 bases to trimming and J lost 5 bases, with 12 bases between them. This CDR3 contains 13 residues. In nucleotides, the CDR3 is TGTGCTAGTGCCCTCGGGGGAAACAATGAGCAGTTCTTC. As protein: CASALGGNNEQFF.

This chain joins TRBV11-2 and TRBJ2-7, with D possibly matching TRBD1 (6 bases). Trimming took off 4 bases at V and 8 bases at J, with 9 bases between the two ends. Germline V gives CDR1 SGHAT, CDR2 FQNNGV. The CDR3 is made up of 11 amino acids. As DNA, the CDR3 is TGTGCCAGCAGCTACGGACAGAAGCAGTACTTC. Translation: CASSYGQKQYF.

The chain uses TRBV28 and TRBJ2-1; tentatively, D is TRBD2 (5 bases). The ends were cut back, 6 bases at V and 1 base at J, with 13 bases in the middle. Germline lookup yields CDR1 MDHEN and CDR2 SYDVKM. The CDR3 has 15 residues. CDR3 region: CASRFLAGSYNEQFF. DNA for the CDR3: TGTGCCAGCAGATTCCTAGCTGGATCCTACAATGAGCAGTTCTTC. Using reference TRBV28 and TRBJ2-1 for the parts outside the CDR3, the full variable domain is DVKVTQSSRYLVKRTGEKVFLECVQDMDHENMFWYRQDPGLGLRLIYFSYDVKMKEKGDIPEGYSVSREKKERFSLILESASTNQTSMYLCASRFLAGSYNEQFFGPGTRLTVL.

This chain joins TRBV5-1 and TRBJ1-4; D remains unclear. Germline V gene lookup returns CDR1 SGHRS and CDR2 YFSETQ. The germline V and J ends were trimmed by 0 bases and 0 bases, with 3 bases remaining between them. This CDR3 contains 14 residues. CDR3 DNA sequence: TGCGCCAGCAGCTTGGTTGCAACTAATGAAAAACTGTTTTTT. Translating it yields CASSLVATNEKLFF.

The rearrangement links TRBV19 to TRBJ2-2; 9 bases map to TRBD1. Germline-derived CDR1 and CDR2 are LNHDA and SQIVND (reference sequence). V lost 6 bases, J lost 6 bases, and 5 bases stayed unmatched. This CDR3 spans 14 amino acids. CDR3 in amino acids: CASSDRGGAGELFF. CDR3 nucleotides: TGTGCCAGTAGCGACAGGGGGGGCGCCGGGGAGCTGTTTTTT.

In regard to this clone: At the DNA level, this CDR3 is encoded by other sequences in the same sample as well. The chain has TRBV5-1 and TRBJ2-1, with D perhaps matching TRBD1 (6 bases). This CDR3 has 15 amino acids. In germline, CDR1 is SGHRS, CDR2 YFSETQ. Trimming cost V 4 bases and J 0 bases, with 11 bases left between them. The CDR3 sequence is CASSRDTLSYNEQFF. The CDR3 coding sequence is TGCGCCAGCAGCCGGGACACCCTCTCCTACAATGAGCAGTTCTTC.

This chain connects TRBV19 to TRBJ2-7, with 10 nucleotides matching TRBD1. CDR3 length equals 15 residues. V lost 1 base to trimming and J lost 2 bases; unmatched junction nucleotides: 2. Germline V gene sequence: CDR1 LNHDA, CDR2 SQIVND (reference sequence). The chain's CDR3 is CASSIAGQGAYEQYF. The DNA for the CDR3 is TGTGCCAGTAGTATAGCCGGACAGGGGGCCTACGAGCAGTACTTC.

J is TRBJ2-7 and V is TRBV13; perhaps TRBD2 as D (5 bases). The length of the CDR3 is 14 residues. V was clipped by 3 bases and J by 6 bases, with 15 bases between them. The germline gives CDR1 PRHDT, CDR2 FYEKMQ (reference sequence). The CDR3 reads CASSFGRTGVEQYF. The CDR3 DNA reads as TGTGCCAGCAGCTTCGGCCGGACTGGGGTCGAGCAGTACTTC.

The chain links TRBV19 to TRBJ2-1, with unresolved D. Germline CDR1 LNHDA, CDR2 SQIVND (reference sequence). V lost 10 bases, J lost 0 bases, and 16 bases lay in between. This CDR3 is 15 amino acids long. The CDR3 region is CATSSTAFSYNEQFF. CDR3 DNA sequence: TGTGCCACCTCGTCCACAGCCTTCTCCTACAATGAGCAGTTCTTC.

The DNA for the CDR3 is TGTGCCAGCAGTTACTCGAGCTTGGGGGCAGGTGACGAGTACTTC. Amino acids: CASSYSSLGAGDEYF. The chain combines TRBV6-6 with TRBJ2-7; a weak D match, TRBD1 (6 bases). With 0 bases removed from V and 11 bases from J, the gap between germline ends came to 20 bases. The CDR3 has 15 amino acids. Germline V lookup: CDR1 MNHNY, CDR2 SVGAGI (reference sequence).

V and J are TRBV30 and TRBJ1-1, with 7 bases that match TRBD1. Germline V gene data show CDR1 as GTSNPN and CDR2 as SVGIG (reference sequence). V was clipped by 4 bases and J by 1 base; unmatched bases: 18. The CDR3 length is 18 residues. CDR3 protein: CAWTRRRQGLERNTEAFF. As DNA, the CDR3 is TGTGCCTGGACACGAAGAAGACAGGGCCTTGAGAGGAACACTGAAGCTTTCTTT.

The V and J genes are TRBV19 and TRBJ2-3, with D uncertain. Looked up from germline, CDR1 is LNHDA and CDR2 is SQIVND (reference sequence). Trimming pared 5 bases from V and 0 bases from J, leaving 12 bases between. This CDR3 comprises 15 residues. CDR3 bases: TGTGCCAGTAGTGGGTCCCTTGATAGCACAGATACGCAGTATTTT. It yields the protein CASSGSLDSTDTQYF.

The CDR3 spells CASSTDISNQPQHF. In DNA form, the CDR3 reads TGTGCCAGCAGTACGGACATTAGCAATCAGCCCCAGCATTTT. This sequence joins TRBV28 and TRBJ1-5, with D maybe TRBD1 (5 bases). Between the trimmed V and J ends, which lost 5 bases and 0 bases, there was a span of 8 bases. CDR3 length equals 14 residues. The V gene's germline CDR1 is MDHEN and CDR2 SYDVKM.

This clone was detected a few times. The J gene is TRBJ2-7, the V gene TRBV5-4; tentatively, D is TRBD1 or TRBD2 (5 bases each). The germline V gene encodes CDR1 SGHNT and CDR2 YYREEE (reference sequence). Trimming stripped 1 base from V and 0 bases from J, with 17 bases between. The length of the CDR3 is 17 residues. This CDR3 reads CASSLLGDGGSSYEQYF. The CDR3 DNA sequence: TGTGCCAGCAGCTTGTTGGGGGATGGCGGGTCCTCCTACGAGCAGTACTTC.

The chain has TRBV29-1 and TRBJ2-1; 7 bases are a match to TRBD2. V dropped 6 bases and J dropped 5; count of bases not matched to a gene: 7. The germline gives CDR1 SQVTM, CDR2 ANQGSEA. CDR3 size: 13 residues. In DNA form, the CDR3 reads TGCAGCGTCCCCCGGGACTACAACAATGAGCAGTTCTTC. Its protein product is CSVPRDYNNEQFF.

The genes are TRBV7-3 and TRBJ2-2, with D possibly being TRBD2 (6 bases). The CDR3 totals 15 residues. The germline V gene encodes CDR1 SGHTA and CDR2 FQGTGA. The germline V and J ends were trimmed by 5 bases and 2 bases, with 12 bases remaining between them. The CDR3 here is CASSPKGGNTGELFF. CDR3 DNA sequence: TGTGCCAGCAGCCCGAAGGGAGGCAACACCGGGGAGCTGTTTTTT. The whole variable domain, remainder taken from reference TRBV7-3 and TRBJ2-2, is GAGVSQTPSNKVTEKGKYVELRCDPISGHTALYWYRQSLGQGPEFLIYFQGTGAADDSGLPNDRFFAVRPEGSVSTLKIQRTERGDSAVYLCASSPKGGNTGELFFGEGSRLTVL.

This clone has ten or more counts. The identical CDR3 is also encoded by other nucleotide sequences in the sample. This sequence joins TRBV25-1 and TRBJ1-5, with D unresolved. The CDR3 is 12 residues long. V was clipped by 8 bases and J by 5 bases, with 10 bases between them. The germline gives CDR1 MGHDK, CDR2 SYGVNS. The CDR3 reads CASGEGDQPQHF. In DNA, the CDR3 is TGTGCCAGCGGGGAGGGTGATCAGCCCCAGCATTTT.

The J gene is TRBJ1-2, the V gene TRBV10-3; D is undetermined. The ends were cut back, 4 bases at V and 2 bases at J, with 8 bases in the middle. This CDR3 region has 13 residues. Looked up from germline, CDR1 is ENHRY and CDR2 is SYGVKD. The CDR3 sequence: CAISVRRNYGYTF. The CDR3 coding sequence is TGTGCCATCAGTGTCAGGCGGAACTATGGCTACACCTTC.

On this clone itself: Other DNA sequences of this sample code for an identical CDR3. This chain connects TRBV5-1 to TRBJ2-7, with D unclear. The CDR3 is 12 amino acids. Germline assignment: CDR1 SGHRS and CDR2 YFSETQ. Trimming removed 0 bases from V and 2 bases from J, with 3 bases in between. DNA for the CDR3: TGCGCCAGCAGCTTGGGCGCCTACGAGCAGTACTTC. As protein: CASSLGAYEQYF.